The 21 T cell receptor beta chains reported below all come from one sample, sequenced in a study of blood T cell repertoires in COVID-19. Assay: immunoSEQ multiplex PCR; the TCRdb copy retains only in-frame clones and omits some. Of around 300,000 clones in the sample, approximately 88% are singletons; the top ten hold more than 5%. Sequencing was carried out using PBMCs or T cells enriched from blood (not recorded which). Receptors were obtained from a man aged 25-45 years who had recovered from COVID-19.

The rearrangement uses TRBV11-2 and TRBJ1-6; tentatively, D is TRBD1 (5 bases). CDR1 SGHAT and CDR2 FQNNGV come from the germline V gene. The CDR3 has 14 amino acids. The ends were cut back, 2 bases at V and 5 bases at J, with 7 bases in the middle. CDR3 sequence reads: CASSLSGDNSPLHF. The CDR3, as DNA: TGTGCCAGCAGCTTATCGGGGGATAATTCACCCCTCCACTTT.

The rearrangement links TRBV18 to TRBJ1-1, with unresolved D. The V end lost 3 bases, the J end lost 1 base, and 15 bases lay between the germline ends. This CDR3 comprises 16 residues. Germline V gene data show CDR1 as KGHSH and CDR2 as LQKENI. In nucleotides, the CDR3 is TGTGCCAGCTCACCGATCACCTCCAGAGGGAACACTGAAGCTTTCTTT. It translates to CASSPITSRGNTEAFF.

The chain couples TRBV27 to TRBJ2-7; maybe TRBD1 (7 bases). The CDR3 consists of 15 residues. Germline CDR1 and CDR2: MNHEY and SMNVEV (reference sequence). Trimming stripped 3 bases from V and 3 bases from J, with 15 bases between. Written as DNA, the CDR3 is TGTGCCAGCAGTTTGCGGGGACAGAGAGTCTACGAGCAGTACTTC. It encodes CASSLRGQRVYEQYF.

DNA of the CDR3: TGTGCCAGCAGTTTATGGACAGGGGAGTACGGGCAGCCCCAGCATTTT. Residues: CASSLWTGEYGQPQHF. The chain employs TRBV28 and TRBJ1-5; 8 positions match TRBD1. The V gene end was trimmed by 0 bases and the J gene end by 7 bases; junction bases not matched to a gene: 8. The CDR3 is 16 amino acids. Germline V gene data show CDR1 as MDHEN and CDR2 as SYDVKM.

The CDR3: CASSLRTVNEKLFF. CDR3 in DNA: TGCGCCAGCAGCCTTAGAACCGTTAATGAAAAACTGTTTTTT. The chain employs TRBV4-1 and TRBJ1-4; D is unresolved. V was clipped by 4 bases and J by 4 bases, with 10 bases between them. The CDR3 runs 14 residues. The V gene's germline CDR1 is MGHRA and CDR2 YSYEKL.

V gene TRBV10-3 combines with J gene TRBJ1-6; D might be TRBD1 (5 bases). Germline values: CDR1 ENHRY, CDR2 SYGVKD. The V end was cut by 3 bases, the J end by 5 bases, with 17 bases between. There are 17 residues in the CDR3. The DNA for the CDR3 is TGTGCCATCAGTGACAGGGCCACCGCTATGGATAATTCACCCCTCCACTTT. This encodes CAISDRATAMDNSPLHF.

V is TRBV13 and J is TRBJ2-3; weak D call: TRBD1 (6 bases). This CDR3 has 17 amino acids. Trimming left V 3 bases short and J 0 bases short, with 16 bases between. The germline CDR1 and CDR2 sequences are PRHDT and FYEKMQ (reference sequence). The CDR3 is CASSFPRQATSTDTQYF. The CDR3 DNA reads TGTGCCAGCAGCTTCCCCCGACAGGCCACTAGCACAGATACGCAGTATTTT.

A few counts support this clone. V gene TRBV9 combines with J gene TRBJ2-7, with a tentative D call TRBD1 (5 bases). The CDR3 sequence is 14 residues long. The V and J ends lost 3 bases and 3 bases respectively, with 13 bases between them. Germline V CDR1 and CDR2: SGDLS, YYNGEE. CDR3 in DNA: TGTGCCAGCAGCGCCCAGGGTGTCGGCTACGAGCAGTACTTC. As protein: CASSAQGVGYEQYF.

The rearrangement joins TRBV27 to TRBJ1-1; the D is unclear. The CDR3 sequence is 13 residues long. Germline V gives CDR1 MNHEY, CDR2 SMNVEV (reference sequence). Trimming left V 4 bases short and J 4 bases short, with 10 bases between. CDR3 sequence: CASSSLPGTEAFF. The DNA of the CDR3 is TGTGCCAGCAGTTCACTACCTGGCACTGAAGCTTTCTTT.

The rearrangement links TRBV14 to TRBJ2-7; D is uncertain. The germline V gene encodes CDR1 SGHDN and CDR2 FVKESK. This CDR3 region has 14 residues. V was trimmed by 0 bases and J by 1 base, leaving 7 bases between them. The CDR3 here is CASSQDPDSYEQYF. CDR3 DNA: TGTGCCAGCAGCCAAGATCCAGATTCCTACGAGCAGTACTTC.

The chain links TRBV28 to TRBJ1-1; TRBD1 matches 8 bases. Germline loops: CDR1 MDHEN, CDR2 SYDVKM. After removal of 2 bases from V and 10 bases from J, the junction contained 6 bases not matched to a gene. The CDR3 covers 13 residues. The CDR3 region is CASSLPGGVGAFF. CDR3 nucleotides: TGTGCCAGCAGTTTACCAGGGGGCGTGGGAGCTTTCTTT.

V is TRBV6-6 and J is TRBJ2-3; TRBD2 agrees at 8 bases. V was pared by 7 bases and J by 6 bases, with 6 bases of the junction left unmatched. CDR1 and CDR2 (germline): MNHNY, SVGAGI (reference sequence). The CDR3 loop spans 13 amino acids. The CDR3 reads CASTGGRMDTQYF. Written as DNA, the CDR3 is TGTGCCAGCACGGGGGGGCGGATGGATACGCAGTATTTT.

In this sample, this clone turned up a few times. This chain links TRBV27 with TRBJ2-7; perhaps TRBD2 as D (6 bases). Per germline, CDR1 MNHEY and CDR2 SMNVEV (reference sequence). CDR3 length equals 16 residues. V dropped 0 bases and J dropped 0 bases, with 12 bases sitting between them. The CDR3, as DNA: TGTGCCAGCAGTTTATCTTGGGGGGAGAGCTCCTACGAGCAGTACTTC. Protein sequence: CASSLSWGESSYEQYF.

The count of this clone is one. The rearrangement links TRBV4-1 to TRBJ2-1, with TRBD2 matching 7 bases. V lost 1 base and J lost 4; bases outside the gene matches: 4. CDR3 length equals 15 residues. CDR1 MGHRA and CDR2 YSYEKL come from the germline V gene. The CDR3 loop reads CASSQVPSGYNEQFF. CDR3 in DNA: TGCGCCAGCAGCCAAGTTCCTAGCGGATACAATGAGCAGTTCTTC.

CDR3 bases: TGTGCCAGCAGCCAAGATAACGGGGAGACAGGGCATAACTATGGCTACACCTTC. This gives the protein CASSQDNGETGHNYGYTF. The gene calls are TRBV4-2 and TRBJ1-2, with 7 nucleotides matching TRBD1. Trimming cost V 0 bases and J 1 base; bases outside gene matches: 11. Germline V gene data show CDR1 as LGHNA and CDR2 as YNFKEQ. The CDR3 totals 18 residues.

The genes are TRBV3-1 (or the pseudogene TRBV3-2) and TRBJ1-2; 9 nucleotides line up with TRBD1. V lost 0 bases and J lost 7; bases outside the gene matches: 9. Looked up from germline, CDR1 is LGHDT and CDR2 is YNNKEL (reference sequence). The CDR3 covers 16 residues. The CDR3 DNA follows: TGTGCCAGCAGCCAAGATCTAACAGGGGGCGTTCGTGGCTACACCTTC. This translates into CASSQDLTGGVRGYTF.

This clone is a singleton in its sample. V usage is TRBV27 and J usage is TRBJ2-5; the match to TRBD2 covers 13 bases. With 5 bases clipped from V and 1 base from J, the junction kept 10 bases outside the gene matches. CDR1 and CDR2 from the germline V gene are MNHEY and SMNVEV (reference sequence). The CDR3 is 18 residues long. CDR3 sequence (DNA): TGTGCCAGCAGTCCCTCTCGACTAGCGGGGGGCATCCAAGAGACCCAGTACTTC. Its translation is CASSPSRLAGGIQETQYF.

This clone was observed a single time. This rearrangement joins TRBV29-1 to TRBJ1-2, with 7 bases that match TRBD1. CDR1 SQVTM and CDR2 ANQGSEA come from the germline V gene. The CDR3 consists of 14 residues. Trimming removed 6 bases from V and 4 bases from J; junction bases left unmatched: 11. The DNA for the CDR3 is TGCAGCGTGGAATACAGGGGTTTGGGCTATGGCTACACCTTC. It codes for CSVEYRGLGYGYTF. The full variable domain, in which reference TRBV29-1 and TRBJ1-2 provide the parts outside the CDR3, is SAVISQKPSRDICQRGTSLTIQCQVDSQVTMMFWYRQQPGQSLTLIATANQGSEATYESGFVIDKFPISRPNLTFSTLTVSNMSPEDSSIYLCSVEYRGLGYGYTFGSGTRLTVV.

This clone appeared once. This chain links TRBV10-3 with TRBJ2-2, with D perhaps TRBD2 (5 bases). V lost 3 bases, J lost 6 bases, and 8 bases lay in between. This CDR3 comprises 13 residues. Germline V gene data show CDR1 as ENHRY and CDR2 as SYGVKD. CDR3 sequence: CAISEKGAGELFF. The CDR3 coding sequence is TGTGCCATCAGTGAAAAGGGAGCCGGGGAGCTGTTTTTT.

The chain joins TRBV5-1 to TRBJ1-5; 8 positions match TRBD1. The V and J ends lost 4 bases and 4 bases, in that order; junction bases with no gene match: 7. The germline V gene has CDR1 SGHRS and CDR2 YFSETQ. This CDR3 comprises 15 residues. In nucleotides, the CDR3 is TGCGCCAGCAGCCCGAGACAGGGGAAAAATCAGCCCCAGCATTTT. It is translated as CASSPRQGKNQPQHF.

This clone was seen once. The genes are TRBV7-6 and TRBJ1-1, with a possible D match to TRBD1 (6 bases). Germline V gives CDR1 SGHVS, CDR2 FNYEAQ. Trimming took off 1 base at V and 8 bases at J, with 11 bases between the two ends. The length of the CDR3 is 13 residues. The CDR3 protein is CASSLEGQGEAFF. DNA of the CDR3: TGTGCCAGCAGCTTAGAGGGGCAGGGGGAAGCTTTCTTT. Full variable domain (remainder filled in from reference TRBV7-6 and TRBJ1-1): GAGVSQSPRYKVTKRGQDVALRCDPISGHVSLYWYRQALGQGPEFLTYFNYEAQQDKSGLPNDRFSAERPEGSISTLTIQRTEQRDSAMYRCASSLEGQGEAFFGQGTRLTVV.